This T cell receptor beta chain emerged from a study of T-cell memory formation after mild COVID-19. Overall study results and limits: Those CD4+ clones that contracted were mainly in CM and EM (CD8+ ones in EMRA). The finding that pre-infection memory included some responding clones suggested that cross-reactive memory joined.

The CDR3 spans 15 residues. Germline V gene lookup returns CDR1 MDHEN and CDR2 SYDVKM. V shed 6 bases, J shed 5 bases, and the junction held 5 bases outside the gene matches. TCRdb analysed the 5' RACE reads with MiXCR anew, one entry per CDR3 protein. The profile shows under 300,000 distinct CDR3 sequences, 9.4% of them singletons. There are many counts of this clonotype. The antigen is unknown. The J gene is TRBJ2-1, the V gene TRBV28; 12 bases are a match to TRBD2. The sample taken for sequencing was PBMCs or a T cell subset sorted from them (not recorded which). The receptor was derived from a man between 18 and 29 years old who had mild COVID-19 (a few samples of this study predate the infection). Cell type and time point are not known. The CDR3 region has the DNA TGTGCCAGCAGCCTACTAGCGGGGGGCAACAATGAGCAGTTCTTC. Protein sequence: CASSLLAGGNNEQFF. The full variable domain, in which reference TRBV28 and TRBJ2-1 provide the parts outside the CDR3, is DVKVTQSSRYLVKRTGEKVFLECVQDMDHENMFWYRQDPGLGLRLIYFSYDVKMKEKGDIPEGYSVSREKKERFSLILESASTNQTSMYLCASSLLAGGNNEQFFGPGTRLTVL.